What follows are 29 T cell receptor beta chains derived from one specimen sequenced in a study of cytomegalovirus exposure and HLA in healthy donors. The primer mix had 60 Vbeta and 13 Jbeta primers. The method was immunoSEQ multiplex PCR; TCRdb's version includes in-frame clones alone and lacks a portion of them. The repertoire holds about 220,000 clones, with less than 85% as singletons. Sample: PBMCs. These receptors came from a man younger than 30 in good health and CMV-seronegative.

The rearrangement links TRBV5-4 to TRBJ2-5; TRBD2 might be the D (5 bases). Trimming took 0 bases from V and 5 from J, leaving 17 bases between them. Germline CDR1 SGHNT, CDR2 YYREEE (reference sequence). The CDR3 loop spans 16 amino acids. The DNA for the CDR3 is TGTGCCAGCAGCTTGGGCGGACGGGAAAAGTGGGAGACCCAGTACTTC. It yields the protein CASSLGGREKWETQYF.

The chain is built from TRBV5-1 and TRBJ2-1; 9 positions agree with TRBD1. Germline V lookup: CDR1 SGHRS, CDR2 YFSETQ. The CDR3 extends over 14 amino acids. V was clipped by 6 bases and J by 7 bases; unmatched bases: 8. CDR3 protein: CASKGDRVSNEQFF. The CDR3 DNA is TGCGCCAGCAAGGGGGACAGGGTATCAAATGAGCAGTTCTTC. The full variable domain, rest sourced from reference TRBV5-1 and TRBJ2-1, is KAGVTQTPRYLIKTRGQQVTLSCSPISGHRSVSWYQQTPGQGLQFLFEYFSETQRNKGNFPGRFSGRQFSNSRSEMNVSTLELGDSALYLCASKGDRVSNEQFFGPGTRLTVL.

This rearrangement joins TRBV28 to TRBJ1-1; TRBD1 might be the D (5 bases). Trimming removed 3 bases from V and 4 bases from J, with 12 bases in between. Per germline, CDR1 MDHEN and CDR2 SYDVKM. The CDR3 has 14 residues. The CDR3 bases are TGTGCCAGCAGTTTGGCGCAGGGCGGCACTGAAGCTTTCTTT. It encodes CASSLAQGGTEAFF.

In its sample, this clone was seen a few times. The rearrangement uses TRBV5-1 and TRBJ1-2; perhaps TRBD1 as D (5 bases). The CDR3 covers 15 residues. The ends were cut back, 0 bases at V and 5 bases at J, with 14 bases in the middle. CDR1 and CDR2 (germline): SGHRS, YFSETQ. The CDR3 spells CASSLGQMVQYGYTF. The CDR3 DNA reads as TGCGCCAGCAGCTTGGGACAGATGGTGCAATATGGCTACACCTTC.

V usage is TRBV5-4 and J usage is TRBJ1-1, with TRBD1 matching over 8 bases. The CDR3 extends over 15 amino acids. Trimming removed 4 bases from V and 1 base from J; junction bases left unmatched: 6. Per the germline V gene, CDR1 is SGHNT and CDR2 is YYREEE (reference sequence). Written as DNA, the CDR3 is TGTGCCAGCAGCCAGGGGACAGGTCCGAACACTGAAGCTTTCTTT. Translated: CASSQGTGPNTEAFF.

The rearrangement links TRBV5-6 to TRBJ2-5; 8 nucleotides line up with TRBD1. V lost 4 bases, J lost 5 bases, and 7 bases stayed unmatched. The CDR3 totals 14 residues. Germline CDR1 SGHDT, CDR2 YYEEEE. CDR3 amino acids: CASSRDRSGETQYF. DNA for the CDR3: TGTGCCAGCAGCCGGGACAGGTCAGGGGAGACCCAGTACTTC.

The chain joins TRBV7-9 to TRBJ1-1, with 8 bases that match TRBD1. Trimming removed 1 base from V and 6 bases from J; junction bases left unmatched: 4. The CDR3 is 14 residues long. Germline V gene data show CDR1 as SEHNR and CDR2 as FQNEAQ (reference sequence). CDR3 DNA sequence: TGTGCCAGCAGCTTAGGGGACAGGATGGCTGAAGCTTTCTTT. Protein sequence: CASSLGDRMAEAFF.

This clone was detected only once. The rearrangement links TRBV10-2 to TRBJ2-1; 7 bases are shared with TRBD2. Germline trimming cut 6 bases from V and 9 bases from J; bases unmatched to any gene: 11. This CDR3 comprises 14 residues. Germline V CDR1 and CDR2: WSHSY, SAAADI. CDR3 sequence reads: CASSWTRTQPEQFF. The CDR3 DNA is TGCGCCAGCAGCTGGACTAGGACGCAGCCTGAGCAGTTCTTC.

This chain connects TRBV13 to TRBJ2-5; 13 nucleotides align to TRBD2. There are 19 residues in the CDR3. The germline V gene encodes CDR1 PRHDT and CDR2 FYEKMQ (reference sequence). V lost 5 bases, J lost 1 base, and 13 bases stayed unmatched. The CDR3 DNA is TGTGCCAGCAGCAGGACTAGCGGGAGCCCCTTAGTGAGCCAAGAGACCCAGTACTTC. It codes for CASSRTSGSPLVSQETQYF. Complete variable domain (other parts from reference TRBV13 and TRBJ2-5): AAGVIQSPRHLIKEKRETATLKCYPIPRHDTVYWYQQGPGQDPQFLISFYEKMQSDKGSIPDRFSAQQFSDYHSELNMSSLELGDSALYFCASSRTSGSPLVSQETQYFGPGTRLLVL.

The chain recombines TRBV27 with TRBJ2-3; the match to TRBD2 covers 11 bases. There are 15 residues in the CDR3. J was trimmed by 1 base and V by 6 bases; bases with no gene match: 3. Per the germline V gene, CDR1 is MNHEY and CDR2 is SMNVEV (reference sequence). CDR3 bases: TGTGCCAGCAGCTCGGGACTAGCGGGCACAGATACGCAGTATTTT. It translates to CASSSGLAGTDTQYF.

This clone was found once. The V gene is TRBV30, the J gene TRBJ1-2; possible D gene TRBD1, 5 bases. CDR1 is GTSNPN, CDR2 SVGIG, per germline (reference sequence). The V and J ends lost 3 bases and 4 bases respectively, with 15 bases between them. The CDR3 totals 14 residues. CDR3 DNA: TGTGCCTGGAGCCTAGATGGGGGGATCTATGGCTACACCTTC. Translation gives CAWSLDGGIYGYTF.

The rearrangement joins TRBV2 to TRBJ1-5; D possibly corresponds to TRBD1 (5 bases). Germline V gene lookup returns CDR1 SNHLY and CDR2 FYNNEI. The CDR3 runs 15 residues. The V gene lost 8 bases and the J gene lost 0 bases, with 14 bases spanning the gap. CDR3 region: CASQRRQNSNQPQHF. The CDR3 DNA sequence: TGTGCCAGCCAACGGAGACAGAATAGCAATCAGCCCCAGCATTTT.

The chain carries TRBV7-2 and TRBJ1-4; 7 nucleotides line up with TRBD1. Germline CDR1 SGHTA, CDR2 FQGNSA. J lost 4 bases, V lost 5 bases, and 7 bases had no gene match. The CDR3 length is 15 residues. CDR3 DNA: TGTGCCAGCAGCCCAGGGGGTCTTGATAATGAAAAACTGTTTTTT. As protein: CASSPGGLDNEKLFF.

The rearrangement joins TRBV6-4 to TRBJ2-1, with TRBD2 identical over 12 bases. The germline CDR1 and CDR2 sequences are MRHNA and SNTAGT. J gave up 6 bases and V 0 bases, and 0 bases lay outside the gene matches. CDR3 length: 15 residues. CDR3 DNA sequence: TGTGCCAGCAGTGACTCGACTAGCGGGAGCAATGAGCAGTTCTTC. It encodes CASSDSTSGSNEQFF.

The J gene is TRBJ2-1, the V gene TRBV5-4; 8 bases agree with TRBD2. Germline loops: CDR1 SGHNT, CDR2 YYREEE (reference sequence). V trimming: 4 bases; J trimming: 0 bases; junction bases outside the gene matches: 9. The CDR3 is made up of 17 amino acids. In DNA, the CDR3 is TGTGCCAGCAGCGGTAGCGGGATGGGTCCCTCCTACAATGAGCAGTTCTTC. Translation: CASSGSGMGPSYNEQFF.

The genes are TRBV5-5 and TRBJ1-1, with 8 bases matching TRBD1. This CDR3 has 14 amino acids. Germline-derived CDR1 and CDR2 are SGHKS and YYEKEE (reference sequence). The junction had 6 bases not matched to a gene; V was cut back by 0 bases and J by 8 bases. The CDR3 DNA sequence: TGTGCCAGCAGCTTGGAAAGGACAGGGCCCGAAGCTTTCTTT. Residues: CASSLERTGPEAFF.

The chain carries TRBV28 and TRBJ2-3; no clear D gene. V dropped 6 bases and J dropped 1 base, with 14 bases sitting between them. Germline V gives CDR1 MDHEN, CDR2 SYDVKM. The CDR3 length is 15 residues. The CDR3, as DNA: TGTGCCAGCAGGCCACTGGGTGCGGGCACAGATACGCAGTATTTT. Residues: CASRPLGAGTDTQYF.

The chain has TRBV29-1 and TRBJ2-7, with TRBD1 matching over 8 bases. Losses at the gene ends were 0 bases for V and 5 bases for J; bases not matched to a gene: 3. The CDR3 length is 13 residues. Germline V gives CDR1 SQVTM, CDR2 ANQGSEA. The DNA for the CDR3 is TGCAGCGTTGAAGAACAGGGGGTCAACGAGCAGTACTTC. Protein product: CSVEEQGVNEQYF.

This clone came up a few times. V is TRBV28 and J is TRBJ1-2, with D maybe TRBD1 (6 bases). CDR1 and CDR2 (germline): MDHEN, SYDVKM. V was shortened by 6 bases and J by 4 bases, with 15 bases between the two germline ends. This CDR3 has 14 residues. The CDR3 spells CASSRTEVVYGYTF. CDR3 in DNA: TGTGCCAGCAGCCGGACAGAGGTTGTCTATGGCTACACCTTC.

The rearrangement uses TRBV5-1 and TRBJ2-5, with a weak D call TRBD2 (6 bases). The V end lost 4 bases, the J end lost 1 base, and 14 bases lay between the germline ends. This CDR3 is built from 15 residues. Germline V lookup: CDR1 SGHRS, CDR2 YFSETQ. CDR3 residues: CASSLLPGGQETQYF. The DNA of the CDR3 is TGCGCCAGCAGCCTCCTCCCCGGGGGCCAAGAGACCCAGTACTTC. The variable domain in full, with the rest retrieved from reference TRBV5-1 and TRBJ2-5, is KAGVTQTPRYLIKTRGQQVTLSCSPISGHRSVSWYQQTPGQGLQFLFEYFSETQRNKGNFPGRFSGRQFSNSRSEMNVSTLELGDSALYLCASSLLPGGQETQYFGPGTRLLVL.

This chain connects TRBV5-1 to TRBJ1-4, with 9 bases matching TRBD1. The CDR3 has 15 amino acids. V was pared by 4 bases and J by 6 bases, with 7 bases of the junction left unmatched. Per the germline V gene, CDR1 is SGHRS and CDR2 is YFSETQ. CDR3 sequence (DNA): TGCGCCAGCAGCGACGGACAGGGGATTGATGAAAAACTGTTTTTT. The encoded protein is CASSDGQGIDEKLFF.

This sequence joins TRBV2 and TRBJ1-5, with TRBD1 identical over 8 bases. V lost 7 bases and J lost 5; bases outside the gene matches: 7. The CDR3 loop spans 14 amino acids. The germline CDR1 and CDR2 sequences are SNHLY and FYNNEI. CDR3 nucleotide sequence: TGTGCCAGCACCAAGGACAGGGAGCATCAGCCCCAGCATTTT. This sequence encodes CASTKDREHQPQHF.

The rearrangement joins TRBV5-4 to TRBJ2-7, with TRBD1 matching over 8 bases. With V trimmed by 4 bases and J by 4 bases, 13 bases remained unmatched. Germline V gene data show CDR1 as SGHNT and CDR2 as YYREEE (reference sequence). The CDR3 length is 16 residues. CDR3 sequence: CASSPEILRTGYEQYF. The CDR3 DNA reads TGTGCCAGCAGCCCAGAGATCCTTAGGACAGGGTACGAGCAGTACTTC. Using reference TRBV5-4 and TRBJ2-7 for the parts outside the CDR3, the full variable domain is ETGVTQSPTHLIKTRGQQVTLRCSSQSGHNTVSWYQQALGQGPQFIFQYYREEENGRGNFPPRFSGLQFPNYSSELNVNALELDDSALYLCASSPEILRTGYEQYFGPGTRLTVT.

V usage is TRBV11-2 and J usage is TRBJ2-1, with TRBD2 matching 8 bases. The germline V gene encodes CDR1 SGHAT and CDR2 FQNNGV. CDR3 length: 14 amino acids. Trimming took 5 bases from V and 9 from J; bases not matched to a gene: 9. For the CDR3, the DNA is TGTGCCAGCAGCCCATACCGGACTAGCCGTGAGCAGTTCTTC. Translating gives CASSPYRTSREQFF.

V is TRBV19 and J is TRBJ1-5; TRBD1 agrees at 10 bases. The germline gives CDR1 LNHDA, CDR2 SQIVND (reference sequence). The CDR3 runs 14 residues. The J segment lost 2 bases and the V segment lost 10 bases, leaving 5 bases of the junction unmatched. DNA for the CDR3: TGTGCCACAACCGGGACAGGGGGCAATCAGCCCCAGCATTTT. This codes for CATTGTGGNQPQHF.

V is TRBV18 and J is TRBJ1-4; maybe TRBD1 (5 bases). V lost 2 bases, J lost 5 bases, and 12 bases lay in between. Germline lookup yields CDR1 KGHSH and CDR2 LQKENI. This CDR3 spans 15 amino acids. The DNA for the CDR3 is TGTGCCAGCTCACCAATGACAGACCAGAATGAAAAACTGTTTTTT. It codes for CASSPMTDQNEKLFF.

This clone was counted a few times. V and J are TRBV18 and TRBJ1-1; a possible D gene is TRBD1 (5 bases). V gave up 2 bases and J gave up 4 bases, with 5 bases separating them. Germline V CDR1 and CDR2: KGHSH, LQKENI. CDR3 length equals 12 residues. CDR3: CASSPGATEAFF. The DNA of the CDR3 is TGTGCCAGCTCACCAGGGGCCACTGAAGCTTTCTTT.

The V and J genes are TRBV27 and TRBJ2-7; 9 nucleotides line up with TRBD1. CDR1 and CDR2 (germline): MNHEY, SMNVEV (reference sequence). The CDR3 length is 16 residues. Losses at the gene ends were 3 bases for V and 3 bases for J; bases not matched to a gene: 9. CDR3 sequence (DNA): TGTGCCAGCAGTTTCGCCGGGACAGGGATTGTCTACGAGCAGTACTTC. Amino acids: CASSFAGTGIVYEQYF.

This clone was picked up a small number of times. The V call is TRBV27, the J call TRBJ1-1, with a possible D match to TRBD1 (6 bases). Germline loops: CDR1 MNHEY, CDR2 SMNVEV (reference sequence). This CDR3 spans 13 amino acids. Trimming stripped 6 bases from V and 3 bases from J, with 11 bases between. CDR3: CASSHYRDTEAFF. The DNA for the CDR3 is TGTGCCAGCAGCCACTACAGGGACACTGAAGCTTTCTTT.